Detailed here is one T cell receptor beta chain. This record comes from a study of CD8+ T cells in alopecia areata. Across the whole study: Tofacitinib treatment spanned 6 to 18 months, with 6 months off drug afterward.

Those with alopecia areata gave lesional scalp punch biopsies and peripheral blood. Following RNA extraction, reverse transcription yielded cDNA that acted as the sequencing template. Generated by immunoSEQ multiplex PCR, the TCRdb table keeps only in-frame clones and is missing some. The sample includes roughly 16,000 clones, more than 45% of them seen just once. This CDR3 contains 14 residues. The ends were cut back, 4 bases at V and 2 bases at J, with 9 bases in the middle. The germline V gene encodes CDR1 MNHNY and CDR2 SVGAGI (reference sequence). The sample was skin. The V and J genes are TRBV6-6 and TRBJ1-5, with a tentative D call TRBD1 (5 bases). The sequence came from a human donor with alopecia areata. CDR3 in amino acids: CASSWDGGNQPQHF. DNA of the CDR3: TGTGCCAGCAGTTGGGACGGTGGCAATCAGCCCCAGCATTTT.